This T cell receptor beta chain was sequenced in a study of blood T cell repertoires in COVID-19. Overall study: Sample material is recorded as cDNA or gDNA derived from T cells, B-cell-depleted T cells, or PBMCs.

This clone showed up just once. Repertoires were generated with immunoSEQ multiplex PCR, while TCRdb's copy carries only in-frame clones and drops some. The profile shows some 250,000 clones, about nine tenths of them singletons. The sample comprised PBMCs or T cells enriched from blood (not recorded which). The clonotype was recovered from a man between 18 and 35 years old who had recovered from COVID-19.

CDR3 coding DNA: TGTGCCAGCAAACGGACAGGGGGCGCAGATACGCAGTATTTT. As protein: CASKRTGGADTQYF. This chain links TRBV2 with TRBJ2-3, with TRBD1 matching 11 bases. Germline-derived CDR1 and CDR2 are SNHLY and FYNNEI. The trim removed 7 bases at V and 4 bases at J, leaving 4 bases unmatched. The CDR3 has 14 residues.